This T cell receptor (beta chain) was recovered during a study of shared clonotypes between healthy human individuals (dated by TCRdb to about 2020). In the study overall: Three men and two women, aged 18 to 49 years, made up the cohort. For each donor, three plates each were used for CD4 naive and CD4 memory, two plates were used for CD8 naive, and one plate was used for CD8 memory. To estimate repertoire size and how much clonotypes are shared between individuals, the study performed deep sequencing of blood TCR repertoires from a handful of healthy adults. Libraries were prepared and TCR repertoires were sequenced by different laboratories using diverse techniques, in order to increase sequencing depth and limit assay-specific biases. Each donor's leukapheresis produced roughly between roughly 0.85 and 10 billion PBMCs. Results and caveats for the whole study, not just this receptor: About 5% of naive CD4, roughly 3.6% of naive CD8, roughly 2.4% of memory CD4, and 0.4% of memory CD8 clonotypes were shared across a few donors. Rarefaction of sorted-subset datasets indicated incomplete sequencing despite the large sequencing depth. Estimated clonotype richness was generally larger for naive than for memory subsets. Only blood was sampled, and tissue TCR repertoires likely differ from those in blood. Pairwise subsampling indicated that sequencing depth was expected to affect the degree of clonotype sharing among donors. Compared with non-shared clonotypes, the clonotypes found in all four sorted-subset donors had higher generation probabilities. The genetic and exposure-history diversity represented was limited by the small number of donors.

As for this clone: Its antigen is still unknown. Base qualities were left out, and no much larger clone turns up one base away. The identical CDR3 is also encoded by other nucleotide sequences in the sample.

TCR CDR3 regions were amplified from genomic DNA by multiplex PCR using the deep immunoSEQ assay. Extracted genomic DNA from each cell subset was distributed evenly across all wells of several immunoSEQ 96-well plates, and each plate was treated as a replicate. For sorted subsets, 150 to 250 ng of genomic DNA, equivalent to roughly 30,000 T cell genomes, went into each replicate PCR. Purified libraries were quantified with a Qubit 3.0 fluorometer, sized on a Bioanalyzer 2100, and re-quantified with the KAPA Library Quantification kit. Each immunoSEQ 96-well plate was sequenced on its own single-read 150-cycle Illumina NextSeq 550 flow cell. In the authors' own workflow: Because the immunoSEQ output held only junctional sequences and lacked quality scores, the filtering could not match the filtering applied to full-length reads. To assign V/J genes and CDR3, sequences were annotated using PyIR, a Python wrapper for IgBLAST v1.9, with IMGT germline references. Reads with weak V/J assignments (E-value above 1e-6), missing CDR3, stop codons, out-of-frame junctions, or ambiguous translated residues were removed. V3J clonotypes were defined as sequences sharing an identical inferred V gene, J gene, and CDR3 amino acid sequence. Percentage overlap between repertoires was calculated by dividing the number of shared unique clonotypes by the size of the smaller repertoire. RTK rarefaction, the Chao1 estimator, and Recon v2.1 estimates of unobserved clonotypes were used to assess repertoire richness. For all TCRbeta clonotypes obtained by the gDNA method from a handful of donors, generation probabilities were computed with OLGA. TCRdb took this table from immuneACCESS and kept in-frame rearrangements with V and J called. Such tables lack part of the clones; where checked against another copy, unresolved V genes explain under half of the gap, and the rest is unexplained. V and J calls and clone size come straight from that table; D and trimming were deduced from the DNA. The sample table holds some 2.3 million clones, of which roughly 93% were seen once. Around 0.4% of the sample rests with the top ten.

The donors were healthy, HIV-negative adults with no recently reported acute infections or vaccinations. Every donor was a Caucasian adult residing in Nashville, Tennessee, USA. CD4+ T cells were enriched through magnetic negative selection, after which naive cells were positively selected on CD45RA and the remaining negative fraction served as the memory subset. After blood collection by leukapheresis, PBMCs were isolated using Ficoll-Histopaque density gradient centrifugation and then cryopreserved in the vapor phase of liquid nitrogen. Purity and quantity of every magnetically sorted T cell population were checked by analytical flow cytometry. Genomic DNA was isolated from every sorted fraction and measured by UV absorbance on a Nanodrop 2000c. V lost 1 base and J lost 1 base; the stretch between them is 8 bases long. Including cysteine and phenylalanine, the CDR3 has 15 amino acids. Of all the DNA, just the CDR3 is kept, 45 bases in frame from base 1. From the germline V gene, CDR1 is SGHTA and CDR2 is FQGNSA.

The clonotype comes from a young man in good health. Some clones in this sample may be carry-over from other donors' samples. Sample: naive CD4+ T cells from PBMCs. What the cell subset or site label conveys for this sample: CD45RA+ positively selected. This sequence uses TRBV7-2 and TRBJ1-5, with no confidently assigned D gene. The CDR3: CASSLGGRSNQPQHF. The sequenced DNA is TGTGCCAGCAGCTTAGGTGGCAGGAGCAATCAGCCCCAGCATTTT.